The rows below give T cell receptor beta chains drawn from one sample of a study of blood T cell repertoires in COVID-19. Measured with immunoSEQ multiplex PCR; TCRdb has only the in-frame clones, and not every one. The sample has fewer than 400,000 clones, approximately 83% seen once. Source material: PBMCs or T cells enriched from blood (not recorded which). All receptors come from a man aged 30 to 45 who had recovered from COVID-19. Each CDR3 is given with its conserved first and last residue. D genes are given only for firm matches. Size is stated for part of the rows, as once, few or many counts, or as a class when the clone is expanded.

j_call v_call clone_size d_call cdr3_aa cdr3_nt
TRBJ1-5 TRBV2 few NA CASSEASGRNQPQHF TGTGCCAGCAGTGAAGCTTCGGGGAGGAATCAGCCCCAGCATTTT
TRBJ1-2 TRBV12-3/TRBV12-4 NA NA CASSLGNYYGYTF TGTGCCAGCAGTTTAGGCAACTACTATGGCTACACCTTC
TRBJ1-5 TRBV19 NA TRBD1 CAVRAGGLGNQPQHF TGTGCCGTACGGGCAGGGGGTTTGGGCAATCAGCCCCAGCATTTT
TRBJ1-1 TRBV27 NA NA CASSLQLSIRERGTEAFF TGTGCCAGCAGTTTACAGTTAAGTATTCGGGAAAGAGGCACTGAAGCTTTCTTT
TRBJ2-3 TRBV7-3 NA TRBD2 CASSLRGSGGPNTDTQYF TGTGCCAGCAGCTTAAGAGGTAGCGGGGGGCCAAACACAGATACGCAGTATTTT
TRBJ2-1 TRBV7-9 once TRBD1 CASSRGQGAPYNEQFF TGTGCCAGCAGCCGGGGACAGGGGGCGCCCTACAATGAGCAGTTCTTC
TRBJ1-2 TRBV7-2 NA NA CASSLPTNYGYTF TGTGCCAGCAGCTTACCCACAAACTATGGCTACACCTTC
TRBJ1-1 TRBV5-1 few NA CASSLMGEVAEAFF TGCGCCAGCAGCTTGATGGGGGAGGTGGCTGAAGCTTTCTTT
TRBJ1-1 TRBV30 NA NA CAWVGSQPSGSAFF TGTGCCTGGGTTGGCAGTCAGCCCTCGGGTTCGGCTTTCTTT
TRBJ2-3 TRBV19 NA TRBD2 CASTSRWLAGGTSTDTQYF TGTGCCAGTACTTCGAGGTGGCTAGCGGGGGGAACTAGCACAGATACGCAGTATTTT
TRBJ2-7 TRBV27 NA TRBD2 CASSWRTSDYEQYF TGTGCCAGCAGTTGGAGGACTAGCGACTACGAGCAGTACTTC
TRBJ2-1 TRBV6-5 NA NA CASSYSPWQSNEQFF TGTGCCAGCAGTTACTCTCCATGGCAGTCCAATGAGCAGTTCTTC
TRBJ2-7 TRBV23-1 NA TRBD2 CASSQNGFRGGRTYEQYF TGCGCCAGCAGTCAAAATGGGTTCCGGGGGGGCCGGACCTACGAGCAGTACTTC
TRBJ2-7 TRBV11-2 NA TRBD1 CASSSPRDRAYEQYF TGTGCCAGCAGCTCTCCCCGGGACAGAGCCTACGAGCAGTACTTC
TRBJ2-7 TRBV5-1 NA TRBD2 CASSPGGTTFWQYF TGCGCCAGCAGCCCGGGCGGGACTACTTTTTGGCAGTACTTC
TRBJ1-1 TRBV11-1 NA TRBD1 CASSPGQGKGATEAFF TGTGCCAGCAGCCCCGGACAGGGTAAAGGGGCCACTGAAGCTTTCTTT
TRBJ1-1 TRBV5-1 NA NA CASSLSRGLDTEAFF TGCGCCAGCTCCCTAAGCAGAGGGTTGGACACTGAAGCTTTCTTT
TRBJ2-2 TRBV18 once TRBD1 CASSLIGFGTGVTGELFF TGTGCCAGCTCACTGATTGGCTTCGGGACAGGGGTCACCGGGGAGCTGTTTTTT
TRBJ1-1 TRBV9 NA NA CASSVSPTGTRGTEAFF TGTGCCAGCAGCGTGAGCCCGACAGGAACGCGTGGCACTGAAGCTTTCTTT
TRBJ1-2 TRBV10-1 NA NA CASSESGILPDGYTF TGCGCCAGCAGTGAGTCGGGCATCCTCCCCGATGGCTACACCTTC